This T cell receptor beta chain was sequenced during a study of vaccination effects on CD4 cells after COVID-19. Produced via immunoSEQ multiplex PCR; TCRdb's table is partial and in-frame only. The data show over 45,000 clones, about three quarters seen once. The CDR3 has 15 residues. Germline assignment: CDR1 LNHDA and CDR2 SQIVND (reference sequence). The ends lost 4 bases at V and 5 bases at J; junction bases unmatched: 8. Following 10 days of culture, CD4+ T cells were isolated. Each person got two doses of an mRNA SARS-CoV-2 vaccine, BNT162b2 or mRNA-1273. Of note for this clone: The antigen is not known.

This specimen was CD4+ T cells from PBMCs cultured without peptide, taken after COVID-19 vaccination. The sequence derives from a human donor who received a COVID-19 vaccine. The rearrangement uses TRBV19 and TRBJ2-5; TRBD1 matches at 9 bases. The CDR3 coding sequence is TGTGCCAGTAGTAAGAGGACAGGGGTGGGGGAGACCCAGTACTTC. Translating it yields CASSKRTGVGETQYF.